This TCR beta chain was recovered during a study of shared clonotypes between healthy human individuals. The CDR3 extends over 12 amino acids. Trimming took 5 bases from V and 5 from J, leaving 9 bases between them. Germline V gene data show CDR1 as MDHEN and CDR2 as SYDVKM. Assay used: immunoSEQ multiplex PCR; TCRdb lists only in-frame clones, some missing. Among about 2 million clones listed, over 85% were seen once. The genes are TRBV28 and TRBJ1-2; no firm D call. The receptor was isolated from a man aged 18 to 30 in good health. The sequenced sample was naive CD4+ T cells sorted from blood. Stated subset: CD45RA+ positively selected. CDR3 DNA sequence: TGTGCCAGCAGTGTGCGTAGATATGGCTACACCTTC. It yields the protein CASSVRRYGYTF.